A selection of T cell receptor beta chains follows, all from one sample in a study of T cell responses to AZD1222 COVID-19 vaccine. Sequenced by immunoSEQ multiplex PCR; TCRdb stores in-frame clones only, minus some. The table lists approximately 150,000 clones, around 94% of them singletons, with about 2.5% in the top ten. The source was peripheral blood, collected on day 0 of AZD1222 vaccination. All receptors derive from an adult in good health. Each CDR3 is given with its conserved first and last residue. A D gene is named only where the DNA matches it firmly. Clone size is shown for a subset of rows, as once, few, many or a class of expanded clone.

clone_size | d_call | j_call | v_call | cdr3_aa | cdr3_nt
NA | TRBD1 | TRBJ1-4 | TRBV6-1 | CASSDDRRQGASEKLFF | TGTGCCAGCAGTGATGATCGGAGACAGGGGGCGAGTGAAAAACTGTTTTTT
NA | TRBD2 | TRBJ2-3 | TRBV5-1 | CASSLEPSGRGSTDTQYF | TGCGCCAGCAGCTTGGAGCCTAGCGGGAGGGGATCCACAGATACGCAGTATTTT
NA | NA | TRBJ1-2 | TRBV25-1 | CASSGGGYGYTF | TGTGCCAGCAGTGGTGGAGGCTATGGCTACACCTTC
NA | NA | TRBJ2-5 | TRBV3-1/TRBV3-2 | CASSQWGPDQETQYF | TGTGCCAGCAGCCAGTGGGGGCCCGACCAAGAGACCCAGTACTTC
NA | TRBD1 | TRBJ2-1 | TRBV5-1 | CASNRDRASDEQFF | TGCGCCAGCAACCGGGACAGGGCTTCGGATGAGCAGTTCTTC
NA | NA | TRBJ1-1 | TRBV7-4 | CASSGEQVSMNTEAFF | TGTGCCAGCAGCGGAGAGCAGGTTTCCATGAACACTGAAGCTTTCTTT
NA | TRBD2 | TRBJ2-1 | TRBV3-1/TRBV3-2 | CASSQVRGGRGYNEQFF | TGTGCCAGCAGCCAAGTGAGGGGCGGGAGGGGGTACAATGAGCAGTTCTTC
NA | TRBD2 | TRBJ2-2 | TRBV5-1 | CASSLNLREPEVGELFF | TGCGCCAGCAGCTTAAATTTGCGGGAGCCGGAGGTCGGGGAGCTGTTTTTT
once | NA | TRBJ1-2 | TRBV27 | CASSPPGGEHGYTF | TGTGCCAGCAGTCCACCTGGGGGTGAACATGGCTACACCTTC
once | NA | TRBJ1-3 | TRBV5-1 | CASNLCRVVRNTIYF | TGCGCCAGCAACCTCTGCAGGGTTGTAAGAAACACCATATATTTT
once | NA | TRBJ1-1 | TRBV11-2 | CASSPQLTEAFF | TGTGCCAGCAGCCCTCAGTTAACTGAAGCTTTCTTT
NA | NA | TRBJ1-2 | TRBV15 | CATSRDHRGYTF | TGTGCCACCAGCAGAGATCACCGTGGCTACACCTTC
NA | TRBD1 | TRBJ1-1 | TRBV18 | CASSLDRGGTEAFF | TGTGCCAGCTCACTCGACAGGGGAGGGACTGAAGCTTTCTTT
NA | NA | TRBJ1-2 | TRBV4-1 | CASSQDRAYLVYTF | TGCGCCAGCAGCCAAGATAGGGCTTATCTTGTCTACACCTTC
NA | TRBD2 | TRBJ2-2 | TRBV5-5 | CASSLLTSGTGELFF | TGTGCCAGCAGCTTGTTAACTAGCGGTACCGGGGAGCTGTTTTTT